One and the same sample provided the 32 T cell receptor beta chains below, sequenced in a study of blood T cells in healthy people across ages. A second about 7 to 12 cycle PCR used barcoded and J-beta primers. TCRdb re-called the 5' RACE reads through MiXCR, storing one row per CDR3 protein. This table holds around 790,000 distinct CDR3 sequences, 40% to 50% found once. The sequencing sample was made of blood. The receptors were sampled from a man between 60 and 75 years old in good health.

The chain is built from TRBV11-2 and TRBJ1-4, with TRBD1 matching 7 bases. Per germline, CDR1 SGHAT and CDR2 FQNNGV. The CDR3 length is 15 residues. V dropped 5 bases and J dropped 8; count of bases not matched to a gene: 11. CDR3 region: CASSRFRDRQEKLFF. For the CDR3, the DNA is TGTGCCAGCAGCCGCTTCCGGGACAGACAAGAAAAACTGTTTTTT.

CDR3 bases: TGTGCCAGCAGCGTAGGTGACCGACAGGGTTATGGCTACACCTTC. Its protein product is CASSVGDRQGYGYTF. The rearrangement joins TRBV9 to TRBJ1-2; the match to TRBD1 covers 7 bases. Germline CDR1 and CDR2: SGDLS and YYNGEE. V lost 0 bases, J lost 5 bases, and 7 bases stayed unmatched. The CDR3 spans 15 residues.

The chain joins TRBV6-6 to TRBJ1-4, with D possibly being TRBD1 (5 bases). CDR1 is MNHNY, CDR2 SVGAGI, per germline (reference sequence). Trimming removed 6 bases from V and 7 bases from J, with 12 bases in between. The CDR3 is 13 residues long. In DNA, the CDR3 is TGTGCCAGCAGCGCCCCGGGGGTTGAAAAACTGTTTTTT. Its protein is CASSAPGVEKLFF.

The chain is built from TRBV4-2 and TRBJ2-5; a weak D match, TRBD2 (6 bases). The length of the CDR3 is 15 residues. V was clipped by 4 bases and J by 2 bases, with 14 bases between them. Per germline, CDR1 LGHNA and CDR2 YNFKEQ. The CDR3 coding sequence is TGTGCCAGCAGCCTCCGGGACTCGGGTCAAGAGACCCAGTACTTC. It encodes CASSLRDSGQETQYF.

Only a few counts were recorded for this clonotype. V and J are TRBV20-1 and TRBJ2-3; tentatively, D is TRBD1 (5 bases). The V end lost 6 bases, the J end lost 0 bases, and 19 bases lay between the germline ends. Germline V gene lookup returns CDR1 DFQATT and CDR2 SNEGSKA (reference sequence). This CDR3 has 16 residues. As DNA, the CDR3 is TGCAGTGCCCCCCGAGGCAGGGTTTTTAGCACAGATACGCAGTATTTT. The encoded protein is CSAPRGRVFSTDTQYF.

The chain uses TRBV6-5 and TRBJ2-2; D possibly corresponds to TRBD1 (6 bases). V was shortened by 6 bases and J by 5 bases, with 19 bases between the two germline ends. Per germline, CDR1 MNHEY and CDR2 SVGAGI. The CDR3 is made up of 16 amino acids. The CDR3 here is CASSPRPSRGTGELFF. The CDR3 coding sequence is TGTGCCAGCAGCCCGAGGCCCAGCAGGGGTACCGGGGAGCTGTTTTTT.

CDR3 sequence: CASSHTDRGSYEQYF. The CDR3 DNA follows: TGTGCCAGCTCACATACAGACAGGGGGTCCTACGAGCAGTACTTC. The chain couples TRBV18 to TRBJ2-7, with 9 bases fitting TRBD1. From germline, CDR1 is KGHSH and CDR2 LQKENI. J lost 1 base, V lost 4 bases, and 5 bases had no gene match. The CDR3 is 15 residues long.

This chain joins TRBV12-5 and TRBJ2-7, with 10 bases aligning to TRBD2. CDR3 length: 16 amino acids. V lost 5 bases, J lost 7 bases, and 14 bases stayed unmatched. Germline values: CDR1 LGHNT, CDR2 FRNRAP. CDR3: CASGHGASGGAGEQYF. CDR3 DNA: TGTGCTAGTGGTCATGGTGCCAGCGGGGGGGCCGGGGAGCAGTACTTC.

The gene calls are TRBV29-1 and TRBJ1-2; TRBD1 is a possible D gene (5 bases). Germline loops: CDR1 SQVTM, CDR2 ANQGSEA. Trimming removed 4 bases from V and 3 bases from J, with 12 bases in between. CDR3 length: 13 residues. CDR3 residues: CSVGIRGDYGYTF. The CDR3, as DNA: TGCAGCGTTGGGATTAGGGGAGACTATGGCTACACCTTC.

This chain uses TRBV7-9 with TRBJ2-1; a possible D gene is TRBD2 (5 bases). V was clipped by 2 bases and J by 15 bases, with 14 bases between them. The length of the CDR3 is 12 residues. CDR1 is SEHNR, CDR2 FQNEAQ, per germline (reference sequence). The CDR3 reads CASSLKGAPLFF. CDR3 DNA sequence: TGTGCCAGCAGCTTAAAGGGAGCCCCCCTGTTCTTC. The full variable domain, with the rest looked up from reference TRBV7-9 and TRBJ2-1, is DTGVSQNPRHKITKRGQNVTFRCDPISEHNRLYWYRQTLGQGPEFLTYFQNEAQLEKSRLLSDRFSAERPKGSFSTLEIQRTEQGDSAMYLCASSLKGAPLFFGPGTRLTVL.

This CDR3 is CASSLAPDGNYGYTF. For the CDR3, the DNA is TGTGCCAGCAGCTTAGCCCCCGACGGCAACTATGGCTACACCTTC. The chain links TRBV7-9 to TRBJ1-2; D gene uncertain. Trimming pared 0 bases from V and 2 bases from J, leaving 10 bases between. Germline CDR1 is SEHNR and CDR2 is FQNEAQ (reference sequence). The CDR3 is made up of 15 amino acids.

This rearrangement joins TRBV20-1 to TRBJ2-4; perhaps TRBD2 as D (7 bases). The CDR3 spans 15 residues. The V gene lost 2 bases and the J gene lost 7 bases, with 18 bases spanning the gap. Germline CDR1 is DFQATT and CDR2 is SNEGSKA (reference sequence). CDR3 sequence (DNA): TGCAGTGCTAGATGGAGGGGGGGATTGGGGAACATTCAGTACTTC. Residues: CSARWRGGLGNIQYF.

This clonotype has a single count. The chain is built from TRBV4-3 and TRBJ2-4, with 7 positions matching TRBD2. TRBJ2-7 matches the DNA end more closely, so the J call is doubtful. CDR3 size: 15 residues. Germline CDR1 reads LGHNA; CDR2 reads YSLEER. For the CDR3, the DNA is TGCGCCAGCAGCCAAGATCCAGTCGGGGGGAGCGAGCAGTACTTC. The encoded protein is CASSQDPVGGSEQYF.

This sequence joins TRBV6-5 and TRBJ2-1; the match to TRBD2 covers 7 bases. J was trimmed by 2 bases and V by 6 bases; bases with no gene match: 4. CDR3 length: 14 residues. Germline assignment: CDR1 MNHEY and CDR2 SVGAGI. CDR3 DNA sequence: TGTGCCAGCAGCTCGGGGGGACCCTACAATGAGCAGTTCTTC. Amino acid sequence: CASSSGGPYNEQFF.

This chain joins TRBV7-6 and TRBJ1-6, with 10 bases identical to TRBD1. The CDR3 covers 17 residues. Germline CDR1 is SGHVS and CDR2 is FNYEAQ. V trimming: 4 bases; J trimming: 7 bases; junction bases outside the gene matches: 10. The chain's CDR3 is CASSSGQGGRLNSPLHF. CDR3 DNA sequence: TGTGCCAGCAGCTCCGGACAGGGGGGAAGATTAAATTCACCCCTCCACTTT.

The genes are TRBV20-1 and TRBJ2-7; D gene uncertain. Germline CDR1 and CDR2: DFQATT and SNEGSKA (reference sequence). Trimming took 1 base from V and 0 from J, leaving 13 bases between them. CDR3 length: 15 amino acids. The DNA of the CDR3 is TGCAGTGCTAGAGTTTCGGCTAGACCCTCCTACGAGCAGTACTTC. This sequence encodes CSARVSARPSYEQYF.

With respect to this clonotype: Relative to the germline gene, one junction end is altered; a read error may explain this. J is TRBJ2-1 and V is TRBV28, with a possible D match to TRBD2 (6 bases). The CDR3 spans 15 residues. CDR1 MDHEN and CDR2 SYDVKM come from the germline V gene. The CDR3 DNA sequence: TGTACCAGCAGTTTGGAGGGTCTCGGTTACAATGAGCAGTTCTTC. It yields the protein CTSSLEGLGYNEQFF.

This clonotype has just a few counts. The rearrangement links TRBV27 to TRBJ2-1; TRBD2 matches at 7 bases. Per the germline V gene, CDR1 is MNHEY and CDR2 is SMNVEV (reference sequence). Trimming removed 7 bases from V and 0 bases from J; junction bases left unmatched: 9. This CDR3 has 16 residues. CDR3 sequence reads: CASINTGGSSYNEQFF. The CDR3 nucleotides read TGTGCCAGCATTAATACGGGGGGAAGCTCCTACAATGAGCAGTTCTTC.

This chain connects TRBV12-3 or TRBV12-4 to TRBJ2-7; tentative D call: TRBD2 (7 bases). V was cut by 7 bases and J by 7 bases, with 26 bases left in between. This CDR3 is 16 amino acids long. The CDR3 DNA follows: TGTGCCAGCAATCTAGGGGGGGGACGTAGTTACAATGAGCAGTACTTC. It translates to CASNLGGGRSYNEQYF.

The V gene is TRBV7-9, the J gene TRBJ2-4; D might be TRBD2 (5 bases). CDR1 is SEHNR and CDR2 is FQNEAQ in the germline V gene (reference sequence). The CDR3 extends over 15 amino acids. V was clipped by 5 bases and J by 4 bases, with 15 bases between them. The CDR3 sequence: CASSPPGTTKNIQYF. The CDR3 DNA sequence: TGTGCCAGCAGCCCTCCGGGAACCACTAAAAACATTCAGTACTTC.

This clonotype was picked up a small number of times. The DNA of the CDR3 is TGTGCCAGCAGTTTACGACCGGACGGCAAAGCTTTCTTT. Amino acid sequence: CASSLRPDGKAFF. The chain links TRBV28 to TRBJ1-1; D gene ambiguous. This CDR3 region has 13 residues. Germline CDR1 is MDHEN and CDR2 is SYDVKM. Trimming pared 2 bases from V and 9 bases from J, leaving 13 bases between.

There are a few counts of this clonotype. The rearrangement links TRBV30 to TRBJ2-7; 10 nucleotides match TRBD1. Germline loops: CDR1 GTSNPN, CDR2 SVGIG (reference sequence). After removal of 3 bases from V and 4 bases from J, the junction contained 9 bases not matched to a gene. The CDR3 spans 15 residues. CDR3: CAWRRGTGDFYEQYF. Here the CDR3 DNA reads TGTGCCTGGAGGAGGGGGACAGGGGATTTTTACGAGCAGTACTTC.

The rearrangement links TRBV20-1 to TRBJ2-1, with TRBD2 matching over 12 bases. The CDR3 contains 14 residues. Looked up from germline, CDR1 is DFQATT and CDR2 is SNEGSKA (reference sequence). V lost 4 bases to trimming and J lost 6 bases; unmatched junction nucleotides: 4. DNA for the CDR3: TGCAGTGCTACAGGACTAGCGGGGACCAATGAGCAGTTCTTC. Translation gives CSATGLAGTNEQFF.

The J gene is TRBJ2-2, the V gene TRBV29-1; D uncertain. From germline, CDR1 is SQVTM and CDR2 ANQGSEA. The V end lost 0 bases, the J end lost 6 bases, and 8 bases lay between the germline ends. This CDR3 spans 13 amino acids. The CDR3 region has the DNA TGCAGCGTTGAAGAGATCAGTGCCGGGGAGCTGTTTTTT. It specifies CSVEEISAGELFF.

The chain recombines TRBV2 with TRBJ2-1, with D unclear. The germline V and J ends were trimmed by 4 bases and 7 bases, with 8 bases remaining between them. This CDR3 region has 12 residues. Germline-derived CDR1 and CDR2 are SNHLY and FYNNEI. CDR3 region: CASSAVWNEQFF. CDR3 coding DNA: TGTGCCAGCAGTGCCGTATGGAATGAGCAGTTCTTC.

This clonotype was recorded at least ten times. The V gene is TRBV9, the J gene TRBJ1-1; D might be TRBD1 (5 bases). Germline assignment: CDR1 SGDLS and CDR2 YYNGEE. Trimming removed 2 bases at V and 4 bases at J, with 12 bases between. The CDR3 totals 14 residues. In DNA form, the CDR3 reads TGTGCCAGCAGCGTGGGTCCAGGGCTCACTGAAGCTTTCTTT. This sequence encodes CASSVGPGLTEAFF.

This clonotype was seen a few times. The chain combines TRBV20-1 with TRBJ2-1; the match to TRBD2 covers 11 bases. This CDR3 is built from 16 residues. V dropped 0 bases and J dropped 7; count of bases not matched to a gene: 8. CDR1 and CDR2 (germline): DFQATT, SNEGSKA (reference sequence). The CDR3, as DNA: TGCAGTGCTAGAGATCCGGCTAGCGGGGGGAGGAATGAGCAGTTCTTC. Residues: CSARDPASGGRNEQFF.

Regarding this clonotype: The junction departs from germline at one end; a sequencing error may be responsible. The chain employs TRBV4-1 and TRBJ2-3; no firm D call. Germline V gene sequence: CDR1 MGHRA, CDR2 YSYEKL. This CDR3 region has 17 residues. The CDR3 reads CASRQDPFPGNTDTQYF. Here the CDR3 DNA reads TGCGCCAGCCGCCAAGATCCCTTTCCAGGAAACACAGATACGCAGTATTTT.

This clonotype was recorded only once. This rearrangement joins TRBV7-3 to TRBJ1-1; 7 bases align to TRBD1. Germline V CDR1 and CDR2: SGHTA, FQGTGA. The CDR3 length is 13 residues. Losses at the gene ends were 5 bases for V and 5 bases for J; bases not matched to a gene: 5. This chain's CDR3 is CASSEGGWTEAFF. DNA of the CDR3: TGTGCCAGCAGCGAAGGGGGCTGGACTGAAGCTTTCTTT. The full variable domain, in which reference TRBV7-3 and TRBJ1-1 provide the parts outside the CDR3, is GAGVSQTPSNKVTEKGKYVELRCDPISGHTALYWYRQSLGQGPEFLIYFQGTGAADDSGLPNDRFFAVRPEGSVSTLKIQRTERGDSAVYLCASSEGGWTEAFFGQGTRLTVV.

The chain has TRBV11-2 and TRBJ2-3, with 13 nucleotides matching TRBD2. Germline CDR1 SGHAT, CDR2 FQNNGV. CDR3 size: 15 residues. With 6 bases clipped from V and 6 bases from J, the junction kept 6 bases outside the gene matches. This chain's CDR3 is CASSQWTSGGDTQYF. The CDR3 DNA sequence: TGTGCCAGCAGTCAGTGGACTAGCGGGGGTGATACGCAGTATTTT.

The genes are TRBV30 and TRBJ2-7, with D unclear. The CDR3 contains 15 residues. The germline gives CDR1 GTSNPN, CDR2 SVGIG (reference sequence). Trimming removed 4 bases at V and 2 bases at J, with 18 bases between. The CDR3 reads CAWIGSKRPTYEQYF. CDR3 coding DNA: TGTGCCTGGATAGGTTCGAAGAGGCCTACCTACGAGCAGTACTTC.

This chain uses TRBV7-2 with TRBJ2-1; D is tentatively TRBD1 or TRBD2 (5 bases each). V was trimmed by 3 bases and J by 7 bases, leaving 16 bases between them. Germline loops: CDR1 SGHTA, CDR2 FQGNSA. This CDR3 has 15 amino acids. The CDR3 region is CASSFREGVWNEQFF. The CDR3 DNA is TGTGCCAGCAGCTTTCGGGAAGGGGTTTGGAATGAGCAGTTCTTC.